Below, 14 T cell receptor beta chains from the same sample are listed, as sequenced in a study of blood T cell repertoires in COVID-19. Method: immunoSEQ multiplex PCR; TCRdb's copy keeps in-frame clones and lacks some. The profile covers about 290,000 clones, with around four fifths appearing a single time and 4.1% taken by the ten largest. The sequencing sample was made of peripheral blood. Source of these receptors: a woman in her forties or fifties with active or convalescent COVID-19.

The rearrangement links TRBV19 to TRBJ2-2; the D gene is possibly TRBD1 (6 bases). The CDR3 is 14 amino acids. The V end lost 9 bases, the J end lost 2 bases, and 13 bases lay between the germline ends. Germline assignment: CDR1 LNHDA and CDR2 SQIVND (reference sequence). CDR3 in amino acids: CASTGQLNTGELFF. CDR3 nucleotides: TGTGCCAGCACAGGACAGCTAAACACCGGGGAGCTGTTTTTT.

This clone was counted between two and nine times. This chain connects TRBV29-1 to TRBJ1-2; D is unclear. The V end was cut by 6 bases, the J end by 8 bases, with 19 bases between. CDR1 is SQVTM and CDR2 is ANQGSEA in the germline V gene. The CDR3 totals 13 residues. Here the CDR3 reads CSVAQDGTGGYTF. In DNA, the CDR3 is TGCAGCGTCGCCCAAGACGGCACCGGGGGCTACACCTTC.

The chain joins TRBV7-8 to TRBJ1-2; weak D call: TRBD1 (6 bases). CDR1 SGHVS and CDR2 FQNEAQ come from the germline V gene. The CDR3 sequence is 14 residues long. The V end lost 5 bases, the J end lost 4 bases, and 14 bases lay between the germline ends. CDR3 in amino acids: CASSGRDISYGYTF. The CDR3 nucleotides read TGTGCCAGCAGCGGGAGGGACATTAGCTATGGCTACACCTTC.

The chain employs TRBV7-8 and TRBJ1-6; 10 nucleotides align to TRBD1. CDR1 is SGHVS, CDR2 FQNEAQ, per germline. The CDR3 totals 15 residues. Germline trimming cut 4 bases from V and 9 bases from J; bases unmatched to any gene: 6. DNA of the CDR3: TGTGCCAGCAGCTCTCGACAGGGGGCCGGTTCACCCCTCCACTTT. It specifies CASSSRQGAGSPLHF.

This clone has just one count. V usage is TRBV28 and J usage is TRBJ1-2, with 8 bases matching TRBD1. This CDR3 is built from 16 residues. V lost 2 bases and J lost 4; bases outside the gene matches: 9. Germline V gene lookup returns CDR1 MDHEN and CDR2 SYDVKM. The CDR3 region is CASSLTRAGGRYGYTF. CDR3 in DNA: TGTGCCAGCAGTTTAACAAGGGCAGGGGGCCGCTATGGCTACACCTTC.

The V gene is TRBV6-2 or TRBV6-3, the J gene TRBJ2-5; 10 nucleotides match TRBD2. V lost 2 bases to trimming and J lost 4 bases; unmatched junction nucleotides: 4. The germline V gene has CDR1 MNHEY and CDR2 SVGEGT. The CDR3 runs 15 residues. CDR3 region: CASSYPGLAAETQYF. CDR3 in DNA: TGTGCCAGCAGTTACCCCGGACTAGCGGCAGAGACCCAGTACTTC.

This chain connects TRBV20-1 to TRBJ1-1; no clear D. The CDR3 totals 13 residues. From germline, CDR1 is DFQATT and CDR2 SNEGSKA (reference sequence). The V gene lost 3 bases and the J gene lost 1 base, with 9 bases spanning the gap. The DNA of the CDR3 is TGCAGTGCTAGTTGGCGAGGGAACACTGAAGCTTTCTTT. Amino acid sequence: CSASWRGNTEAFF.

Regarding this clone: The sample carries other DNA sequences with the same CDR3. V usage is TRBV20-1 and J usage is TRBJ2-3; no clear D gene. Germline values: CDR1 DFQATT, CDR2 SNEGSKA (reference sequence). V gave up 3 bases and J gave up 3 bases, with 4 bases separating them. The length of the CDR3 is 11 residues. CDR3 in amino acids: CSARRTDTQYF. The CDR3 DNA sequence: TGCAGTGCTAGGAGAACAGATACGCAGTATTTT.

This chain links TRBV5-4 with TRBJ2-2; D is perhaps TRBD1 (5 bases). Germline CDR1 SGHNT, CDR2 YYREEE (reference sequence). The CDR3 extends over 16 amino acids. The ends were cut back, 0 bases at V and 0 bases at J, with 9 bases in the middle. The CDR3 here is CASSLGTRANTGELFF. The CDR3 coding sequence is TGTGCCAGCAGCTTGGGTACCAGGGCGAACACCGGGGAGCTGTTTTTT.

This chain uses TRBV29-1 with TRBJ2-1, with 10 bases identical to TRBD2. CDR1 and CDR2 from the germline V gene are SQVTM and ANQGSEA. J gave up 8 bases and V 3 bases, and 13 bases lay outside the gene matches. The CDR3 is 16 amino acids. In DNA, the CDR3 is TGCAGCGTTGATTTATTGGCTAGCGGGAGTTCCGATGAGCAGTTCTTC. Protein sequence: CSVDLLASGSSDEQFF.

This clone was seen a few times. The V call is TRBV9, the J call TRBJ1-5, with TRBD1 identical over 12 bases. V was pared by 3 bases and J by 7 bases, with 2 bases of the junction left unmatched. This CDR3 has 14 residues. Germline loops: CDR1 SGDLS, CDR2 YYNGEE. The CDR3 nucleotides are TGTGCCAGCAGCGGAGGGACAGGGGGCCAGCCCCAGCATTTT. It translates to CASSGGTGGQPQHF.

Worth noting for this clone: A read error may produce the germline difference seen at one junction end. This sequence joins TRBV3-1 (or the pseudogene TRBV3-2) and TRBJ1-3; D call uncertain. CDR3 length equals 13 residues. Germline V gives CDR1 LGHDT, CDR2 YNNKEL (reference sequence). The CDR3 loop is CASSQDAEAEVRF. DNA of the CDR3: TGTGCCAGCAGCCAAGATGCCGAGGCAGAAGTTAGATTT.

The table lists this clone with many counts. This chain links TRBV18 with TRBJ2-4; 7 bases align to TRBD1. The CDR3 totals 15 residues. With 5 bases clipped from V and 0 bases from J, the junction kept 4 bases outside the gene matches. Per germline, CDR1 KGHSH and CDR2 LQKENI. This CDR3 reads CASSDRVLAKNIQYF. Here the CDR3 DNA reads TGTGCCAGCTCAGACAGGGTCTTAGCCAAAAACATTCAGTACTTC.

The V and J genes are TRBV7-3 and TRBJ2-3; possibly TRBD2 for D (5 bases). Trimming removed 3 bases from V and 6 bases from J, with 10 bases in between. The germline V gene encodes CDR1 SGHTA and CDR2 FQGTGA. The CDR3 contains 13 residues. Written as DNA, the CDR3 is TGTGCCAGCAGCTTTAGGAGGCGCGATACGCAGTATTTT. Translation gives CASSFRRRDTQYF.